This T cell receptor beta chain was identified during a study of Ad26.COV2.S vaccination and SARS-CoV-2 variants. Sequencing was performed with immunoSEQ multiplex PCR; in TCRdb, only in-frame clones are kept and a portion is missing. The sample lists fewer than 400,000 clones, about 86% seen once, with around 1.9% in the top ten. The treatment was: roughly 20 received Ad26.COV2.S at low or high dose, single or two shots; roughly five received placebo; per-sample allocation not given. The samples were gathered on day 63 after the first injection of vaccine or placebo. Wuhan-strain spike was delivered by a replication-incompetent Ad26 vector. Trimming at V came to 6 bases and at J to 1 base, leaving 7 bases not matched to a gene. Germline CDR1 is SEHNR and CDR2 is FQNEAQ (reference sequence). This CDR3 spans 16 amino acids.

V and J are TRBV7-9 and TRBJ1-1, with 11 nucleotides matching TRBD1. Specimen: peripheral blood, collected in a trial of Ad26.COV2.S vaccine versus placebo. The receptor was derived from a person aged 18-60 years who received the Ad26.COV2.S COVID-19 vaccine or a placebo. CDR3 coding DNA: TGTGCCAGCAGTTACCGGACAGGGGGCGCGAACACTGAAGCTTTCTTT. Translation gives CASSYRTGGANTEAFF.